Listed here are 3 T cell receptor beta chains from one sample, sequenced in a study of blood T cell repertoires in COVID-19. Only in-frame clones appear in the TCRdb table, and some are missing; sequencing was by immunoSEQ multiplex PCR. The table includes 200,000 to 250,000 clones, roughly 87% detected once. Material for sequencing was PBMCs or T cells enriched from blood (not recorded which). The source of these receptors is a woman aged 25 to 45 with acute COVID-19.

The V gene is TRBV7-9, the J gene TRBJ1-5; no definite D call. This CDR3 is built from 15 residues. The germline gives CDR1 SEHNR, CDR2 FQNEAQ (reference sequence). Deletions cut 3 bases from V and 0 bases from J, with 9 bases between. The CDR3: CASSFAGFSNQPQHF. In nucleotides, the CDR3 is TGTGCCAGCAGCTTCGCCGGTTTTAGCAATCAGCCCCAGCATTTT.

This chain connects TRBV19 to TRBJ1-5; 9 bases align to TRBD1. The V and J ends lost 5 bases and 7 bases, in that order; junction bases with no gene match: 9. The germline gives CDR1 LNHDA, CDR2 SQIVND (reference sequence). The CDR3 has 15 amino acids. The CDR3 sequence: CASSLKGQGGQPQHF. The CDR3 coding sequence is TGTGCCAGTAGTCTCAAGGGACAGGGCGGCCAGCCCCAGCATTTT.

This sequence joins TRBV14 and TRBJ2-2; 7 positions agree with TRBD2. Per the germline V gene, CDR1 is SGHDN and CDR2 is FVKESK. V shed 6 bases and J 0 bases; nucleotides not matched to a gene: 4. This CDR3 has 15 residues. For the CDR3, the DNA is TGTGCCAGCAGGGAAGCGGGGACGAACACCGGGGAGCTGTTTTTT. It translates to CASREAGTNTGELFF.